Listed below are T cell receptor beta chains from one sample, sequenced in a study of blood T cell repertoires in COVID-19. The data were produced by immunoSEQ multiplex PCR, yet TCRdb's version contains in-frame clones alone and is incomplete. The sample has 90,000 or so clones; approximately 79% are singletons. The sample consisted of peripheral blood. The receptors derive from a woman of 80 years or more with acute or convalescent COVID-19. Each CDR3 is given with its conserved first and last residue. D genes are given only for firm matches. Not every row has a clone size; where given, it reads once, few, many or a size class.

CDR3nt: TGTGCCAGCAGTGCAGGGCTGGGACAGTACTTC
CDR3aa: CASSAGLGQYF
j_gene: TRBJ2-7
v_gene: TRBV2
abundance: once
d_gene: .

CDR3nt: TGCGCCAGCAGCCAAGACCCTAGGGGGGAGACCCAGTACTTC
CDR3aa: CASSQDPRGETQYF
j_gene: TRBJ2-5
v_gene: TRBV4-1
abundance: few
d_gene: .

CDR3nt: TGTGCCAGCAGCCCATCCGGCCCAGGGGGGAACACTGAAGCTTTCTTT
CDR3aa: CASSPSGPGGNTEAFF
j_gene: TRBJ1-1
v_gene: TRBV7-9
abundance: .
d_gene: TRBD1

CDR3nt: TGTGCCAGCAGCAACGGGTCGCTCCGACGGAATTCACCCCTCCACTTT
CDR3aa: CASSNGSLRRNSPLHF
j_gene: TRBJ1-6
v_gene: TRBV7-9
abundance: .
d_gene: .

CDR3nt: TGTGCCAGCTCACCCCCCTCGTCGGGCGGGGTTGCAGATACGCAGTATTTT
CDR3aa: CASSPPSSGGVADTQYF
j_gene: TRBJ2-3
v_gene: TRBV18
abundance: once
d_gene: .

CDR3nt: TGCGCCAGCAGCCGAGGGTGGCGGGACGAATCTCAGCCCCAGCATTTT
CDR3aa: CASSRGWRDESQPQHF
j_gene: TRBJ1-5
v_gene: TRBV4-1
abundance: .
d_gene: .

CDR3nt: TGTGCCAGCAGCCCCTCCCACAGGGGTTACGAGCAGTACTTC
CDR3aa: CASSPSHRGYEQYF
j_gene: TRBJ2-7
v_gene: TRBV5-4
abundance: few
d_gene: TRBD1

CDR3nt: TGTGCCAGCAGCAGGGGGGGTACCTCCTACGAGCAGTACTTC
CDR3aa: CASSRGGTSYEQYF
j_gene: TRBJ2-7
v_gene: TRBV4-2
abundance: few
d_gene: .

CDR3nt: TGTGCCAGCTCACCACGGGTAGGGGGTACTATGAATTCACCCCTCCACTTT
CDR3aa: CASSPRVGGTMNSPLHF
j_gene: TRBJ1-6
v_gene: TRBV18
abundance: .
d_gene: .

CDR3nt: TGTGCCAGCAGGTCAGGAACGGGGTATAATTCACCCCTCCACTTT
CDR3aa: CASRSGTGYNSPLHF
j_gene: TRBJ1-6
v_gene: TRBV6-6
abundance: few
d_gene: .

CDR3nt: TGTGCCAGCAGCTCCGCCTACGAGCAGTACTTC
CDR3aa: CASSSAYEQYF
j_gene: TRBJ2-7
v_gene: TRBV7-2
abundance: .
d_gene: .

CDR3nt: TGTGCCAGCAGCCAGGGGGGGGTCGATAATTCACCCCTCCACTTT
CDR3aa: CASSQGGVDNSPLHF
j_gene: TRBJ1-6
v_gene: TRBV14
abundance: many
d_gene: .

CDR3nt: TGTGCCAGCAGCGCGGGACAGTCCATTACGCAGTATTTT
CDR3aa: CASSAGQSITQYF
j_gene: TRBJ2-3
v_gene: TRBV11-2
abundance: .
d_gene: .

CDR3nt: TGTTCCCGGACGACTAGCGGAAATAACAATGAGCAGTTCTTC
CDR3aa: CSRTTSGNNNEQFF
j_gene: TRBJ2-1
v_gene: TRBV19
abundance: .
d_gene: TRBD2

CDR3nt: TGTGCCAGCAGTTACCGGCCCGGGGATAACTATGGCTACACCTTC
CDR3aa: CASSYRPGDNYGYTF
j_gene: TRBJ1-2
v_gene: TRBV6-6
abundance: .
d_gene: .

CDR3nt: TGTGCCAGCAGCTTTGACAGGTGGCTAGGCGAGCAGTACTTC
CDR3aa: CASSFDRWLGEQYF
j_gene: TRBJ2-7
v_gene: TRBV5-6
abundance: .
d_gene: .

CDR3nt: TGCGCCAGCAGCCAGGGAGGCGGACCCTACGAGCAGTACTTC
CDR3aa: CASSQGGGPYEQYF
j_gene: TRBJ2-7
v_gene: TRBV4-1
abundance: .
d_gene: .

CDR3nt: TGTGCCAGCAGGGGGGGGTTTGAAGCTTTCTTT
CDR3aa: CASRGGFEAFF
j_gene: TRBJ1-1
v_gene: TRBV2
abundance: .
d_gene: .

CDR3nt: TGTGCCCCTTCGGGGGGAAACACCATATATTTT
CDR3aa: CAPSGGNTIYF
j_gene: TRBJ1-3
v_gene: TRBV10-3
abundance: .
d_gene: .

CDR3nt: TGTGCCAGCAGTGGACAGGCATACACTGAAGCTTTCTTT
CDR3aa: CASSGQAYTEAFF
j_gene: TRBJ1-1
v_gene: TRBV2
abundance: many
d_gene: .

CDR3nt: TGTGCCAGCAGCTTAGAGGTGAACACTGAAGCTTTCTTT
CDR3aa: CASSLEVNTEAFF
j_gene: TRBJ1-1
v_gene: TRBV7-3
abundance: .
d_gene: .

CDR3nt: TGCGCCAGCAGCCCCCTAAGCAGGGCCTACGAGCAGTACTTC
CDR3aa: CASSPLSRAYEQYF
j_gene: TRBJ2-7
v_gene: TRBV5-1
abundance: .
d_gene: .

CDR3nt: TGTGCCAGTAGTATAGAATCGTTCTCTGGGGCCAACGTCCTGACTTTC
CDR3aa: CASSIESFSGANVLTF
j_gene: TRBJ2-6
v_gene: TRBV19
abundance: .
d_gene: .

CDR3nt: TGCGCCAGCAGTGAAGGATTAGCGGGGGGGGGTTACAATGAGCAGTTCTTC
CDR3aa: CASSEGLAGGGYNEQFF
j_gene: TRBJ2-1
v_gene: TRBV10-1
abundance: .
d_gene: TRBD2

CDR3nt: TGTGCCACCCTAAGACAGTCGTATGGCTACACCTTC
CDR3aa: CATLRQSYGYTF
j_gene: TRBJ1-2
v_gene: TRBV10-3
abundance: .
d_gene: .

CDR3nt: TGTGCCAGCAGAACACAGGCGAACTATGGCTACACCTTC
CDR3aa: CASRTQANYGYTF
j_gene: TRBJ1-2
v_gene: TRBV6-1
abundance: .
d_gene: .

CDR3nt: TGTGCCAGCAGCTTAAAAGCGGGGGGCCCCCAAGAGACCCAGTACTTC
CDR3aa: CASSLKAGGPQETQYF
j_gene: TRBJ2-5
v_gene: TRBV7-9
abundance: .
d_gene: TRBD2

CDR3nt: TGTGCCAGCAGTGGGACAGGTCGAGACGCCTCTACTAATGAAAAACTGTTTTTT
CDR3aa: CASSGTGRDASTNEKLFF
j_gene: TRBJ1-4
v_gene: TRBV6-1
abundance: .
d_gene: TRBD1

CDR3nt: TGTGCCATCAGTGTTCCAGGGTCTGGAAACACCATATATTTT
CDR3aa: CAISVPGSGNTIYF
j_gene: TRBJ1-3
v_gene: TRBV10-3
abundance: .
d_gene: .

CDR3nt: TGTGCCAGCAGTACTGATCCCAGGGTGACTGGAAACACCATATATTTT
CDR3aa: CASSTDPRVTGNTIYF
j_gene: TRBJ1-3
v_gene: TRBV28
abundance: .
d_gene: .

CDR3nt: TGTGCCTGGAGTCTCCGCCTAGGGGTCGGAGGGTATGGCTACACCTTC
CDR3aa: CAWSLRLGVGGYGYTF
j_gene: TRBJ1-2
v_gene: TRBV30
abundance: .
d_gene: .

CDR3nt: TGTGCCAGCAGTCAGGGCTTTTACTATGGCTACACCTTC
CDR3aa: CASSQGFYYGYTF
j_gene: TRBJ1-2
v_gene: TRBV27
abundance: few
d_gene: .

CDR3nt: TGTGCCAGCAGCTCCCCATTGGGCCATGGCTACACCTTC
CDR3aa: CASSSPLGHGYTF
j_gene: TRBJ1-2
v_gene: TRBV5-4
abundance: .
d_gene: .

CDR3nt: TGTGCCAGCAGCTTGACAGGGAACTCCAATCAGCCCCAGCATTTT
CDR3aa: CASSLTGNSNQPQHF
j_gene: TRBJ1-5
v_gene: TRBV5-5
abundance: once
d_gene: .

CDR3nt: TGTGCCAGCAGCTTAGGTGGGACAGGCGGCTTTGGGTCCCAGTACTTC
CDR3aa: CASSLGGTGGFGSQYF
j_gene: TRBJ2-5
v_gene: TRBV7-9
abundance: .
d_gene: TRBD1

CDR3nt: TGTGCCAGCAGCGCTCAGGCGGGGGGGGATACGCAGTATTTT
CDR3aa: CASSAQAGGDTQYF
j_gene: TRBJ2-3
v_gene: TRBV9
abundance: .
d_gene: TRBD2

CDR3nt: TGCAGCGTGCTTAGCAATGAGCAGTTCTTC
CDR3aa: CSVLSNEQFF
j_gene: TRBJ2-1
v_gene: TRBV29-1
abundance: .
d_gene: .

CDR3nt: TGTGCCAGCAGCCCGGGACTTACGAGCTCCTACAATGAGCAGTTCTTC
CDR3aa: CASSPGLTSSYNEQFF
j_gene: TRBJ2-1
v_gene: TRBV7-3
abundance: few
d_gene: .

CDR3nt: TGTGCCAGCAGCGTAGGTCCCGTTCAAGAGACCCAGTACTTC
CDR3aa: CASSVGPVQETQYF
j_gene: TRBJ2-5
v_gene: TRBV9
abundance: many
d_gene: .

CDR3nt: TGTGCCAGCAGCGTAGCTTCAGGGGCTGGAAACACCATATATTTT
CDR3aa: CASSVASGAGNTIYF
j_gene: TRBJ1-3
v_gene: TRBV9
abundance: many
d_gene: .